This T cell receptor beta chain was captured in a study of T cells expressing NK-cell markers. Turning to the study itself: Sorted CD3+CD56+NKG2C+, CD3+CD56+NKG2C- and CD3+CD56-NKG2C+ T cells supplied TCR beta repertoires.

TCRdb processed the 5' RACE reads again and assigns one entry to each CDR3 protein, with no DNA. Its table lists 550,000 to 600,000 distinct CDR3 sequences. A note on this clonotype: What it binds is not known.

The germline CDR1 and CDR2 sequences are SQVTM and ANQGSEA. This CDR3 has 13 residues. Whole-study results and caveats: Whether expanded NKG2C-expressing T cell clones recognize HCMV is unknown. Leadership of the CD3+CD56-NKG2C+ fraction also belonged to these clonotypes in four donors.

The origin of this receptor is a man aged 18-30 years in good health. V and J are TRBV29-1 and TRBJ2-2. The sequenced sample was blood T cells: a sorted CD56 or NKG2C T cell subset, CD4+ or CD8+ T cells, or bulk PBMC T cells (not recorded which). The CDR3: CSVKDPATGELFF.